Listed below are T cell receptor beta chains from one sample, sequenced in a study of CD8 T cells in Susac syndrome. TCRdb used MiXCR to reprocess the immunoSEQ multiplex PCR reads, holding one entry per CDR3 protein. The sample has hundreds of thousands of distinct CDR3 sequences, about 93% seen once; the top ten hold around 0.072%. The sample taken for sequencing was CD4+ T cells from PBMCs. The receptors were sampled from a human donor with multiple sclerosis. Both conserved end residues are part of each CDR3. A D gene is named only where the DNA matches it firmly. The listing skips clone size in some rows; elsewhere it reads once, few, many or a size class.

CDR3aa: CASSQEAVGQGREKLFF
CDR3nt: TGCGCCAGCAGCCAAGAAGCGGTAGGGCAGGGGAGAGAAAAACTGTTTTTT
v_gene: TRBV4-1
abundance: NA
j_gene: TRBJ1-4
d_gene: NA

CDR3aa: CATGGNWAQPQHF
CDR3nt: TGTGCCACGGGGGGAAATTGGGCTCAGCCCCAGCATTTT
v_gene: TRBV6-2/TRBV6-3
abundance: NA
j_gene: TRBJ1-5
d_gene: NA

CDR3aa: CASSPSQETNTEAFF
CDR3nt: TGTGCCAGCTCACCATCTCAGGAGACGAACACTGAAGCTTTCTTT
v_gene: TRBV18
abundance: NA
j_gene: TRBJ1-1
d_gene: NA

CDR3aa: CASSPLGSSTSNEQFF
CDR3nt: TGTGCCAGCAGCCCCTTAGGCTCTAGTACTTCGAATGAGCAGTTCTTC
v_gene: TRBV7-3
abundance: NA
j_gene: TRBJ2-1
d_gene: NA

CDR3aa: CASSQEDRLYQETQYF
CDR3nt: TGTGCCAGCAGCCAAGAGGACAGGCTGTACCAAGAGACCCAGTACTTC
v_gene: TRBV3-1
abundance: NA
j_gene: TRBJ2-5
d_gene: TRBD1

CDR3aa: CASQPALREGETQYF
CDR3nt: TGCGCCAGCCAACCTGCTTTGCGGGAGGGAGAGACCCAGTACTTC
v_gene: TRBV5-1
abundance: NA
j_gene: TRBJ2-5
d_gene: TRBD2

CDR3aa: CASSVAASGSSYNEQFF
CDR3nt: TGTGCCAGCAGCGTAGCTGCTAGCGGGTCCTCCTACAATGAGCAGTTCTTC
v_gene: TRBV9
abundance: NA
j_gene: TRBJ2-1
d_gene: TRBD2

CDR3aa: CAWSPTGNSPLHF
CDR3nt: TGTGCCTGGAGCCCGACCGGCAATTCACCCCTCCACTTT
v_gene: TRBV30
abundance: NA
j_gene: TRBJ1-6
d_gene: NA

CDR3aa: CASSLGQGASEAFF
CDR3nt: TGCGCCAGCAGCTTGGGACAGGGGGCTTCGGAAGCTTTCTTT
v_gene: TRBV5-1
abundance: NA
j_gene: TRBJ1-1
d_gene: TRBD1

CDR3aa: CSVATTGMNTEAFF
CDR3nt: TGCAGCGTCGCAACAACAGGGATGAACACTGAAGCTTTCTTT
v_gene: TRBV29-1
abundance: once
j_gene: TRBJ1-1
d_gene: NA

CDR3aa: CASRSLGQSSYEQYF
CDR3nt: TGTGCCAGCAGGTCCCTAGGACAGAGCTCCTACGAGCAGTACTTC
v_gene: TRBV11-2
abundance: NA
j_gene: TRBJ2-7
d_gene: NA

CDR3aa: CASSQEGTGVIGELFF
CDR3nt: TGTGCCAGCAGCCAAGAGGGGACAGGGGTCATCGGGGAGCTGTTTTTT
v_gene: TRBV4-2
abundance: once
j_gene: TRBJ2-2
d_gene: TRBD1

CDR3aa: CSAIPGLAGGASSYNEQFF
CDR3nt: TGCAGTGCTATACCGGGACTAGCGGGGGGGGCAAGCTCCTACAATGAGCAGTTCTTC
v_gene: TRBV20-1
abundance: NA
j_gene: TRBJ2-1
d_gene: TRBD2

CDR3aa: CASSSRGQDFYGYTF
CDR3nt: TGTGCCAGCAGTTCCCGTGGCCAGGACTTCTATGGCTACACCTTC
v_gene: TRBV6-6
abundance: NA
j_gene: TRBJ1-2
d_gene: NA

CDR3aa: CASSPQKTQNTEAFF
CDR3nt: TGTGCCAGCTCACCACAAAAGACCCAGAACACTGAAGCTTTCTTT
v_gene: TRBV18
abundance: NA
j_gene: TRBJ1-1
d_gene: NA

CDR3aa: CASSVDPVAGIKETQYF
CDR3nt: TGTGCCAGCAGCGTAGATCCAGTTGCAGGCATTAAGGAGACCCAGTACTTC
v_gene: TRBV9
abundance: NA
j_gene: TRBJ2-5
d_gene: NA

CDR3aa: CASSVNINNEQFF
CDR3nt: TGTGCCAGCAGCGTAAACATCAACAATGAGCAGTTCTTC
v_gene: TRBV9
abundance: NA
j_gene: TRBJ2-1
d_gene: NA

CDR3aa: CASSPGQGLSNYGYTF
CDR3nt: TGCGCCAGCAGCCCGGGACAGGGATTGTCGAACTATGGCTACACCTTC
v_gene: TRBV4-1
abundance: NA
j_gene: TRBJ1-2
d_gene: TRBD1

CDR3aa: CASSSGLAGGADTQYF
CDR3nt: TGTGCCAGCAGCTCCGGACTAGCGGGAGGGGCAGATACGCAGTATTTT
v_gene: TRBV7-3
abundance: NA
j_gene: TRBJ2-3
d_gene: TRBD2

CDR3aa: CASSLSSAGNTIYF
CDR3nt: TGCGCCAGCAGCTTGTCGTCGGCTGGAAACACCATATATTTT
v_gene: TRBV5-1
abundance: NA
j_gene: TRBJ1-3
d_gene: NA

CDR3aa: CASSYTGTGGNGANVLTF
CDR3nt: TGTGCCAGCAGTTACACCGGGACAGGGGGCAATGGGGCCAACGTCCTGACTTTC
v_gene: TRBV6-5
abundance: NA
j_gene: TRBJ2-6
d_gene: TRBD1

CDR3aa: CASSSTWGALSGANVLTF
CDR3nt: TGTGCCAGCAGCTCCACTTGGGGCGCCCTATCTGGGGCCAACGTCCTGACTTTC
v_gene: TRBV7-2
abundance: NA
j_gene: TRBJ2-6
d_gene: NA

CDR3aa: CSARQGAYEQYF
CDR3nt: TGCAGTGCTAGACAGGGGGCTTACGAGCAGTACTTC
v_gene: TRBV20-1
abundance: NA
j_gene: TRBJ2-7
d_gene: TRBD1

CDR3aa: CASSHDRGGRKLFF
CDR3nt: TGTGCCAGCAGCCACGACAGGGGGGGGAGAAAACTGTTTTTT
v_gene: TRBV14
abundance: NA
j_gene: TRBJ1-4
d_gene: TRBD1

CDR3aa: CASSPTGASGNTIYF
CDR3nt: TGTGCCAGCAGCCCAACAGGGGCCTCTGGAAACACCATATATTTT
v_gene: TRBV12-3/TRBV12-4
abundance: NA
j_gene: TRBJ1-3
d_gene: TRBD1

CDR3aa: CASSLNTQETQYF
CDR3nt: TGTGCCAGCAGCTTGAATACCCAAGAGACCCAGTACTTC
v_gene: TRBV5-6
abundance: NA
j_gene: TRBJ2-5
d_gene: NA

CDR3aa: CASSQGTASGTQYF
CDR3nt: TGCGCCAGCAGCCAGGGGACCGCATCGGGTACGCAGTATTTT
v_gene: TRBV4-1
abundance: NA
j_gene: TRBJ2-3
d_gene: NA

CDR3aa: CASSYETVRPQHF
CDR3nt: TGTGCCAGCAGCTACGAGACAGTGCGGCCCCAGCATTTT
v_gene: TRBV7-2
abundance: NA
j_gene: TRBJ1-5
d_gene: NA

CDR3aa: CASSLAPSGGSRQETQYF
CDR3nt: TGTGCCAGCAGCTTAGCCCCATCGGGTGGGAGTCGACAAGAGACCCAGTACTTC
v_gene: TRBV7-6
abundance: NA
j_gene: TRBJ2-5
d_gene: NA

CDR3aa: CASSKRTSGRYNEQFF
CDR3nt: TGTGCCAGCAGCAAAAGAACTAGCGGGAGGTACAATGAGCAGTTCTTC
v_gene: TRBV5-6
abundance: NA
j_gene: TRBJ2-1
d_gene: TRBD2

CDR3aa: CSARVGGPTDTQYF
CDR3nt: TGCAGTGCTAGAGTCGGGGGACCCACAGATACGCAGTATTTT
v_gene: TRBV20-1
abundance: NA
j_gene: TRBJ2-3
d_gene: NA

CDR3aa: CASSPLWTLTYGDTQYF
CDR3nt: TGTGCCAGCAGTCCACTTTGGACCCTTACGTACGGAGATACGCAGTATTTT
v_gene: TRBV27
abundance: NA
j_gene: TRBJ2-3
d_gene: NA

CDR3aa: CASSQAGARRFYGYTF
CDR3nt: TGTGCCAGCAGCCAAGCGGGGGCGCGGAGATTTTATGGCTACACCTTC
v_gene: TRBV3-1
abundance: NA
j_gene: TRBJ1-2
d_gene: NA

CDR3aa: CASSLAGLAAVGELFF
CDR3nt: TGTGCCAGCAGCTTAGCGGGACTAGCGGCGGTTGGGGAGCTGTTTTTT
v_gene: TRBV7-3
abundance: NA
j_gene: TRBJ2-2
d_gene: TRBD2

CDR3aa: CSARVPLENTEAFF
CDR3nt: TGCAGTGCTAGAGTCCCACTTGAGAACACTGAAGCTTTCTTT
v_gene: TRBV20-1
abundance: once
j_gene: TRBJ1-1
d_gene: NA

CDR3aa: CASRPGDNDRLNTGELFF
CDR3nt: TGCGCCAGCAGGCCCGGGGACAACGACAGGCTGAACACCGGGGAGCTGTTTTTT
v_gene: TRBV5-1
abundance: NA
j_gene: TRBJ2-2
d_gene: NA

CDR3aa: CASSLVGLGPDTQYF
CDR3nt: TGTGCCAGCAGTTTAGTTGGATTGGGACCAGATACGCAGTATTTT
v_gene: TRBV12-3/TRBV12-4
abundance: NA
j_gene: TRBJ2-3
d_gene: NA

CDR3aa: CASSHSSGGASDTQYF
CDR3nt: TGTGCCAGCAGTCATTCTAGCGGGGGGGCATCCGATACGCAGTATTTT
v_gene: TRBV3-1
abundance: once
j_gene: TRBJ2-3
d_gene: TRBD2

CDR3aa: CSASDSGSKGETQYF
CDR3nt: TGCAGTGCTAGTGATTCGGGCTCAAAAGGGGAGACCCAGTACTTC
v_gene: TRBV20-1
abundance: NA
j_gene: TRBJ2-5
d_gene: NA

CDR3aa: CSARGGPTGETQYF
CDR3nt: TGCAGTGCTAGGGGGGGGCCAACGGGAGAGACCCAGTACTTC
v_gene: TRBV20-1
abundance: NA
j_gene: TRBJ2-5
d_gene: NA

CDR3aa: CASREQGAKGNTIYF
CDR3nt: TGTGCCAGCCGGGAACAGGGGGCTAAAGGAAACACCATATATTTT
v_gene: TRBV6-5
abundance: NA
j_gene: TRBJ1-3
d_gene: TRBD1

CDR3aa: CASSPSRSSGELFF
CDR3nt: TGTGCCAGCAGCCCCTCCCGGAGTTCCGGGGAGCTGTTTTTT
v_gene: TRBV16
abundance: NA
j_gene: TRBJ2-2
d_gene: NA

CDR3aa: CASEGQGGYEQYF
CDR3nt: TGTGCCAGCGAGGGACAGGGAGGCTACGAGCAGTACTTC
v_gene: TRBV28
abundance: NA
j_gene: TRBJ2-7
d_gene: TRBD1

CDR3aa: CASSLGTRNTEAFF
CDR3nt: TGTGCCAGCAGTTTAGGCACAAGGAACACTGAAGCTTTCTTT
v_gene: TRBV12-3/TRBV12-4
abundance: NA
j_gene: TRBJ1-1
d_gene: NA

CDR3aa: CASSDPRRVGGTQYF
CDR3nt: TGTGCCAGCAGCGACCCCCGGAGGGTTGGGGGTACGCAGTATTTT
v_gene: TRBV9
abundance: NA
j_gene: TRBJ2-3
d_gene: NA

CDR3aa: CAGGSGVNEQFF
CDR3nt: TGTGCAGGGGGGAGCGGGGTAAATGAGCAGTTCTTC
v_gene: TRBV6-2/TRBV6-3
abundance: NA
j_gene: TRBJ2-1
d_gene: NA

CDR3aa: CASSLWTNNEQFF
CDR3nt: TGTGCCAGCAGCTTATGGACCAACAATGAGCAGTTCTTC
v_gene: TRBV13
abundance: NA
j_gene: TRBJ2-1
d_gene: NA

CDR3aa: CATSEPDASEAFF
CDR3nt: TGTGCCACCAGTGAGCCCGACGCTTCGGAAGCTTTCTTT
v_gene: TRBV24-1
abundance: NA
j_gene: TRBJ1-1
d_gene: NA

CDR3aa: CASSPTVRIEFRGYTF
CDR3nt: TGTGCCAGCAGCCCAACTGTGAGGATCGAATTTCGAGGCTACACCTTC
v_gene: TRBV6-2/TRBV6-3
abundance: NA
j_gene: TRBJ1-2
d_gene: NA

CDR3aa: CASSVDGNQPQHF
CDR3nt: TGTGCCAGCAGCGTAGACGGGAATCAGCCCCAGCATTTT
v_gene: TRBV9
abundance: few
j_gene: TRBJ1-5
d_gene: NA

CDR3aa: CARGTDLFYGYTF
CDR3nt: TGTGCCAGAGGGACAGACTTATTTTATGGCTACACCTTC
v_gene: TRBV6-8
abundance: NA
j_gene: TRBJ1-2
d_gene: TRBD1

CDR3aa: CASSLGLVFGEQFF
CDR3nt: TGTGCCAGCAGCTTGGGGCTAGTTTTTGGTGAGCAGTTCTTC
v_gene: TRBV5-6
abundance: NA
j_gene: TRBJ2-1
d_gene: NA

CDR3aa: CSVAHRGLTEAFF
CDR3nt: TGCAGCGTTGCGCACAGGGGGCTCACTGAAGCTTTCTTT
v_gene: TRBV29-1
abundance: NA
j_gene: TRBJ1-1
d_gene: TRBD1